This T cell receptor beta chain was sequenced during a study of CXCR3-negative and CXCR3-positive naive CD8 T cells. The wider study: Each library gave roughly 1.4 +/- 0.3 million of roughly 130 million TRB reads. Broader study findings: CXCR3-positive naive cells carried more hydrophobic TRB CDR3s than CXCR3-negative ones. High diversity, comparable across both naive subsets, contrasted with much lower diversity in memory CD8+ cells.

About this clonotype itself: Its antigen is undetermined.

Those CD8+ T cells considered naive were CD45RO-CCR7+CD27+CD95-. Germline V gene lookup returns CDR1 SGHTA and CDR2 FQGTGA. This CDR3 contains 15 residues. With UMI labels, 5' RACE was used to prepare the TRB cDNA libraries. TCRdb reworked the 5' RACE reads into one entry per CDR3 protein, no DNA. The sample holds roughly 55,000 distinct CDR3 sequences. The chain carries TRBV7-3 and TRBJ2-3. The TCR was taken from a human donor in good health. Some clones in this sample may be carry-over from other donors' samples. What was sequenced was naive CXCR3+ CD8+ T cells from blood. Subset indicated: CD45RO-CCR7+CD27+CD95- naive CD8+ T cells expressing CXCR3 (TNR3+). The CDR3 protein is CASSLSPASTDTQYF.